The 17 T cell receptor beta chains given below trace back to one sample, sequenced in a study of CD8+ T cells in alopecia areata. Sample treatment: oral pan-JAK inhibitor, 5-10 mg twice daily. After isolation, RNA underwent reverse transcription to generate cDNA as the sequencing template. Clones were read by immunoSEQ multiplex PCR, and TCRdb kept only the in-frame ones, dropping some. This repertoire shows 200,000 to 250,000 clones, around two fifths found once; its top ten account for 0.48%. Material: CD4+ T cells sorted from blood, obtained between weeks 30 and 35, from a patient treated with tofacitinib. Source of these receptors: a human donor with alopecia areata.

This clone was seen a few times. J is TRBJ2-7 and V is TRBV7-2; 8 bases fit TRBD1. Trimming removed 2 bases from V and 2 bases from J; junction bases left unmatched: 5. The CDR3 covers 15 residues. Germline V gene lookup returns CDR1 SGHTA and CDR2 FQGNSA. CDR3 in amino acids: CASSLIGQGPYEQYF. Written as DNA, the CDR3 is TGTGCCAGCAGCTTAATTGGACAGGGCCCCTACGAGCAGTACTTC.

This clone was picked up a small number of times. The chain uses TRBV5-1 and TRBJ1-2; 9 positions agree with TRBD1. The CDR3 has 17 amino acids. V shed 0 bases and J 6 bases; nucleotides not matched to a gene: 12. From germline, CDR1 is SGHRS and CDR2 YFSETQ. CDR3 in DNA: TGCGCCAGCAGCTTGGAATCGATAACAGGGGGCACGGATGGCTACACCTTC. Protein: CASSLESITGGTDGYTF.

The chain employs TRBV7-9 and TRBJ2-6; D ambiguous. Germline-derived CDR1 and CDR2 are SEHNR and FQNEAQ (reference sequence). The CDR3 has 15 amino acids. The germline V and J ends were trimmed by 1 base and 0 bases, with 4 bases remaining between them. The CDR3 DNA sequence: TGTGCCAGCAGCTTAGTTGGCTCTGGGGCCAACGTCCTGACTTTC. Translated: CASSLVGSGANVLTF.

The chain carries TRBV14 and TRBJ1-1; TRBD1 matches 8 bases. The germline V gene encodes CDR1 SGHDN and CDR2 FVKESK. V trimming: 4 bases; J trimming: 1 base; junction bases outside the gene matches: 5. The CDR3 spans 15 residues. DNA for the CDR3: TGTGCCAGCAGCCGATTGACAGGGGCGAACACTGAAGCTTTCTTT. Amino acid sequence: CASSRLTGANTEAFF.

This clone occurred many times. The chain couples TRBV28 to TRBJ2-1; 9 positions agree with TRBD2. Germline trimming cut 7 bases from V and 8 bases from J; bases unmatched to any gene: 15. The germline V gene has CDR1 MDHEN and CDR2 SYDVKM. The CDR3 runs 16 residues. CDR3 DNA sequence: TGTGCCAGCAAATCCCGGGGTAGCGGGAGTGGCTATGAGCAGTTCTTC. It yields the protein CASKSRGSGSGYEQFF.

The chain is built from TRBV27 and TRBJ1-1, with a possible D match to TRBD1 (6 bases). V gave up 2 bases and J gave up 4 bases, with 17 bases separating them. Germline values: CDR1 MNHEY, CDR2 SMNVEV (reference sequence). The CDR3 spans 16 residues. CDR3 coding DNA: TGTGCCAGCAGTTTAATACAGGGTAGACGAGGCACTGAAGCTTTCTTT. This encodes CASSLIQGRRGTEAFF.

This clone was observed a handful of times. This chain connects TRBV20-1 to TRBJ2-7, with D possibly being TRBD2 (5 bases). The CDR3 has 11 residues. Trimming removed 3 bases from V and 6 bases from J, with 9 bases in between. Germline V gene data show CDR1 as DFQATT and CDR2 as SNEGSKA (reference sequence). CDR3 in DNA: TGCAGTGCTAGTCAGGACTTCGAGCAGTACTTC. It encodes CSASQDFEQYF.

The chain recombines TRBV6-5 with TRBJ2-1; D perhaps matches TRBD2 (5 bases). V shed 6 bases and J shed 7 bases, with 10 bases lying between them. Germline V CDR1 and CDR2: MNHEY, SVGAGI. This CDR3 contains 12 residues. CDR3: CASRRPGNEQFF. CDR3 DNA sequence: TGTGCCAGCAGACGGCCGGGGAATGAGCAGTTCTTC.

Comments on this clone: The same CDR3 arises from other DNA sequences in this sample as well. CDR3 sequence reads: CAWSAGRDQPQHF. The CDR3 coding sequence is TGTGCCTGGAGTGCAGGTCGGGATCAGCCCCAGCATTTT. The chain employs TRBV30 and TRBJ1-5; D is unresolved. There are 13 residues in the CDR3. Trimming took off 1 base at V and 5 bases at J, with 9 bases between the two ends. The germline CDR1 and CDR2 sequences are GTSNPN and SVGIG (reference sequence).

The chain combines TRBV9 with TRBJ2-6; maybe TRBD2 (5 bases). Germline lookup yields CDR1 SGDLS and CDR2 YYNGEE. Trimming cost V 4 bases and J 0 bases, with 11 bases left between them. This CDR3 comprises 16 residues. The CDR3: CASSFGIFSGANVLTF. CDR3 nucleotides: TGTGCCAGCAGCTTCGGGATTTTCTCTGGGGCCAACGTCCTGACTTTC.

The sample holds a few counts of this clone. The V call is TRBV7-9, the J call TRBJ1-1; D not certain. V shed 5 bases and J shed 6 bases, with 13 bases lying between them. Germline V gene sequence: CDR1 SEHNR, CDR2 FQNEAQ (reference sequence). The CDR3 spans 13 residues. CDR3: CASSPHQSAEAFF. DNA of the CDR3: TGTGCCAGCAGCCCCCATCAATCTGCTGAAGCTTTCTTT.

The sample holds one count of this clone. The gene calls are TRBV7-8 and TRBJ1-1; D is perhaps TRBD1 (5 bases). Germline V gene sequence: CDR1 SGHVS, CDR2 FQNEAQ. V was trimmed by 8 bases and J by 3 bases, leaving 13 bases between them. The CDR3 length is 13 residues. CDR3 region: CASRKGRDTEAFF. CDR3 bases: TGTGCCAGCCGGAAGGGGCGCGACACTGAAGCTTTCTTT. Variable domain in full (rest from reference TRBV7-8 and TRBJ1-1): GAGVSQSPRYKVAKRGQDVALRCDPISGHVSLFWYQQALGQGPEFLTYFQNEAQLDKSGLPSDRFFAERPEGSVSTLKIQRTQQEDSAVYLCASRKGRDTEAFFGQGTRLTVV.

The chain joins TRBV6-6 to TRBJ2-4; maybe TRBD2 (7 bases). The V gene's germline CDR1 is MNHNY and CDR2 SVGAGI (reference sequence). Deletions cut 0 bases from V and 8 bases from J, with 14 bases between. CDR3 length: 15 amino acids. The CDR3 loop is CASSYSRGGGDIQYF. The CDR3 DNA is TGTGCCAGCAGTTACTCGAGGGGGGGAGGGGACATTCAGTACTTC.

This clone was picked up a small number of times. The chain carries TRBV6-6 and TRBJ2-3; D remains ambiguous. V lost 5 bases and J lost 6, with 6 bases in between. This CDR3 has 11 residues. From germline, CDR1 is MNHNY and CDR2 SVGAGI (reference sequence). The CDR3 region is CASSVVDTQYF. The CDR3 DNA reads TGTGCCAGCAGTGTAGTCGATACGCAGTATTTT.

V and J are TRBV30 and TRBJ1-2; D call uncertain. The V gene lost 3 bases and the J gene lost 1 base, with 6 bases spanning the gap. In germline, CDR1 is GTSNPN, CDR2 SVGIG (reference sequence). The CDR3 is made up of 12 amino acids. As DNA, the CDR3 is TGTGCCTGGAGGTCGAATAACTATGGCTACACCTTC. Residues: CAWRSNNYGYTF. Filled out from reference TRBV30 and TRBJ1-2, the complete variable domain reads SQTIHQWPATLVQPVGSPLSLECTVEGTSNPNLYWYRQAAGRGLQLLFYSVGIGQISSEVPQNLSASRPQDRQFILSSKKLLLSDSGFYLCAWRSNNYGYTFGSGTRLTVV.

The rearrangement links TRBV25-1 to TRBJ1-2; 10 bases match TRBD1. CDR3 size: 13 residues. Germline CDR1 and CDR2: MGHDK and SYGVNS. After removal of 6 bases from V and 8 bases from J, the junction contained 6 bases not matched to a gene. As DNA, the CDR3 is TGTGCCAGCAGGGACAGGGGGAGTCACGGCTACACCTTC. Its translation: CASRDRGSHGYTF.

The chain recombines TRBV29-1 with TRBJ1-5; 7 nucleotides agree with TRBD1. Germline V lookup: CDR1 SQVTM, CDR2 ANQGSEA. The CDR3 loop spans 13 amino acids. J was trimmed by 7 bases and V by 6 bases; bases with no gene match: 9. The CDR3 is CSVTGSGGQPQHF. The CDR3 nucleotides read TGCAGCGTCACCGGATCAGGGGGACAGCCCCAGCATTTT.